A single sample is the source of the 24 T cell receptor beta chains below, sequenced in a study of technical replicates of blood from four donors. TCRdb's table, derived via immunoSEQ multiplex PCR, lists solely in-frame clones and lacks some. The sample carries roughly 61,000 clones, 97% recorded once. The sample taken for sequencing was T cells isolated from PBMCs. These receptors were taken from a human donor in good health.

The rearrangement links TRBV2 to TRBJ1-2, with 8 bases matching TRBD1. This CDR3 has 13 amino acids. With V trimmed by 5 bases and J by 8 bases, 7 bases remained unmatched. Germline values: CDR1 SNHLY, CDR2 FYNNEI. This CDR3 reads CASSSQGAEGYTF. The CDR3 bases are TGTGCCAGCAGTTCCCAGGGGGCGGAAGGCTACACCTTC. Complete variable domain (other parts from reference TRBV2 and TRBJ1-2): EPEVTQTPSHQVTQMGQEVILRCVPISNHLYFYWYRQILGQKVEFLVSFYNNEISEKSEIFDDQFSVERPDGSNFTLKIRSTKLEDSAMYFCASSSQGAEGYTFGSGTRLTVV.

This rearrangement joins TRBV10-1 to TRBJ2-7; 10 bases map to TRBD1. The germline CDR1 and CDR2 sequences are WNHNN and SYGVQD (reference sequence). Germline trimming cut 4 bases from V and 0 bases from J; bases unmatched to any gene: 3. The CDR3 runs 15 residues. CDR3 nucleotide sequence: TGCGCCAGCAGTGGGGGACAGGGGCCCTCCTACGAGCAGTACTTC. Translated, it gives CASSGGQGPSYEQYF.

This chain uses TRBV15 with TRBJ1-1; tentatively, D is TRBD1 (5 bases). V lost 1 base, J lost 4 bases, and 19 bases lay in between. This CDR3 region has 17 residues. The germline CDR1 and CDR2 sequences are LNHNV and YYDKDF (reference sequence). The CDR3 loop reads CATSRVPVGQGSTEAFF. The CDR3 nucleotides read TGTGCCACCAGCAGAGTCCCCGTGGGCCAGGGTAGCACTGAAGCTTTCTTT.

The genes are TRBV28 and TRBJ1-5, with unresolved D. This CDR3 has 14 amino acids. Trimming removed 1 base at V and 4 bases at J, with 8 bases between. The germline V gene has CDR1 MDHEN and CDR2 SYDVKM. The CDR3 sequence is CASSLYAGNQPQHF. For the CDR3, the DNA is TGTGCCAGCAGTTTATATGCGGGGAATCAGCCCCAGCATTTT.

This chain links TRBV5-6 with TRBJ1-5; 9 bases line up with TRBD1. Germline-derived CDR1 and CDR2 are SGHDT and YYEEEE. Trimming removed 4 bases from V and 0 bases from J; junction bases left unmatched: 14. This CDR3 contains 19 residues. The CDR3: CASSRSTDRGVRSNQPQHF. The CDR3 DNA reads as TGTGCCAGCAGCCGATCCACGGACAGGGGTGTCCGTAGCAATCAGCCCCAGCATTTT.

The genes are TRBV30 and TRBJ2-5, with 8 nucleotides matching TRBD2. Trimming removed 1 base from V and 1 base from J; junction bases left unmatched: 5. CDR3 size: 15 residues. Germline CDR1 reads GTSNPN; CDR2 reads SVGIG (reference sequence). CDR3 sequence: CAWSEFTSGQETQYF. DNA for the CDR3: TGTGCCTGGAGTGAATTCACTAGCGGCCAAGAGACCCAGTACTTC.

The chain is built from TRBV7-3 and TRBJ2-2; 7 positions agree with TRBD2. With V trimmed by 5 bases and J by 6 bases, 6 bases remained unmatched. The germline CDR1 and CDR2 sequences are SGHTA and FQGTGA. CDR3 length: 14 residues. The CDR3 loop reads CASSNRRGAGELFF. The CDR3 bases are TGTGCCAGCAGCAACCGACGGGGGGCCGGGGAGCTGTTTTTT.

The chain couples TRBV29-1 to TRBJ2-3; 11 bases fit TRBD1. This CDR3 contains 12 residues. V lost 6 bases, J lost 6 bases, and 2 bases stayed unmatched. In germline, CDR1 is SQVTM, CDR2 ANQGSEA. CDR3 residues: CSVGQGADTQYF. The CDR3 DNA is TGCAGCGTCGGACAGGGGGCGGATACGCAGTATTTT.

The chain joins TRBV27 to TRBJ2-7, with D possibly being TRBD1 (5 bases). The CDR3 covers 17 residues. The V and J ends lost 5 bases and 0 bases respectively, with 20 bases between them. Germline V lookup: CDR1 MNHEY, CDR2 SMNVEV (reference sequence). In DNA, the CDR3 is TGTGCCAGCAGTCCACAGGCTCACATCGGAAGCTCCTACGAGCAGTACTTC. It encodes CASSPQAHIGSSYEQYF.

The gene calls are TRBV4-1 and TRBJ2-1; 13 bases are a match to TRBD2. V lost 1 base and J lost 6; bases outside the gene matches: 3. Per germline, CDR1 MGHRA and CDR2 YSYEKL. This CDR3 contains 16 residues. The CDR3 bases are TGCGCCAGCAGCCAAGGGACTAGCGGGAGAGGCAATGAGCAGTTCTTC. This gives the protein CASSQGTSGRGNEQFF.

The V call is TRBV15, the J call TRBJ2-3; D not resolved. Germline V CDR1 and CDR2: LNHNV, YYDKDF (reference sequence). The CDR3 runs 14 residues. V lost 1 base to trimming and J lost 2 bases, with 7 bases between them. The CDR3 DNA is TGTGCCACCAGCAGAGGAGAGGCCACAGATACGCAGTATTTT. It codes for CATSRGEATDTQYF.

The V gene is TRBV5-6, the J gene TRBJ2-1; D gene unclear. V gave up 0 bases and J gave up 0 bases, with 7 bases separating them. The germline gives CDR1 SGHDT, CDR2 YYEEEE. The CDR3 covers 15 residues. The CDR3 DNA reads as TGTGCCAGCAGCTTGGGTGTACTCTCCTACAATGAGCAGTTCTTC. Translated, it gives CASSLGVLSYNEQFF.

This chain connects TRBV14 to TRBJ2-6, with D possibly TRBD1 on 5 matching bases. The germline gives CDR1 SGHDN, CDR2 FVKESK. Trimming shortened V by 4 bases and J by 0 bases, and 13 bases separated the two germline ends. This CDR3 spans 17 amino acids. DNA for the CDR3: TGTGCCAGCAGCCCGCTTCAGGGTAACTCTGGGGCCAACGTCCTGACTTTC. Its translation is CASSPLQGNSGANVLTF.

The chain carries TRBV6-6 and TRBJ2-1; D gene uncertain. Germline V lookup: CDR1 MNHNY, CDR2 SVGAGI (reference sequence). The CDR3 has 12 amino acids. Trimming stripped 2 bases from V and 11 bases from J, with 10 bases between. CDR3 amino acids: CASSYGQVKQFF. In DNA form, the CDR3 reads TGTGCCAGCAGTTACGGGCAGGTGAAGCAGTTCTTC.

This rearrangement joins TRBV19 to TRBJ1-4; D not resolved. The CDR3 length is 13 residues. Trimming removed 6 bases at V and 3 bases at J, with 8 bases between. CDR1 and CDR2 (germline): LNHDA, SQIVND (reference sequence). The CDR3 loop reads CASSLNANEKLFF. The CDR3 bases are TGTGCCAGTAGCCTTAATGCTAATGAAAAACTGTTTTTT.

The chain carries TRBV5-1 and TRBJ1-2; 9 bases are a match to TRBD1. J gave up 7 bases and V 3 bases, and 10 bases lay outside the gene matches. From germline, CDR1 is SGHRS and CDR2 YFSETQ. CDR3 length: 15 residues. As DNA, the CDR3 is TGCGCCAGCAGCTCTAACCACAGGGGGCAGCGTGGCTACACCTTC. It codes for CASSSNHRGQRGYTF.

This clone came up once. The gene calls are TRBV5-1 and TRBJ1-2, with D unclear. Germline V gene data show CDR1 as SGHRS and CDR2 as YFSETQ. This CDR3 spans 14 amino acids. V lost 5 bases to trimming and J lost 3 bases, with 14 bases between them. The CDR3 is CASRFGPLDYGYTF. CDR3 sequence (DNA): TGCGCCAGCAGATTTGGCCCCCTCGACTATGGCTACACCTTC.

The CDR3 loop reads CASDFTGYEQYF. DNA of the CDR3: TGTGCCAGCGATTTTACAGGTTACGAGCAGTACTTC. J is TRBJ2-7 and V is TRBV2, with TRBD1 as a possible D gene (5 bases). Trimming pared 8 bases from V and 4 bases from J, leaving 12 bases between. The CDR3 consists of 12 residues. CDR1 and CDR2 (germline): SNHLY, FYNNEI.

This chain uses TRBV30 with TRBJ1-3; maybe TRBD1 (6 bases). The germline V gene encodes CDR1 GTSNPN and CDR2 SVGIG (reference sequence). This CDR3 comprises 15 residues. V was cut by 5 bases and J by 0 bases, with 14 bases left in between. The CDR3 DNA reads TGTGCCTGGGAAACCGGGACAAACTCTGGAAACACCATATATTTT. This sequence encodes CAWETGTNSGNTIYF.

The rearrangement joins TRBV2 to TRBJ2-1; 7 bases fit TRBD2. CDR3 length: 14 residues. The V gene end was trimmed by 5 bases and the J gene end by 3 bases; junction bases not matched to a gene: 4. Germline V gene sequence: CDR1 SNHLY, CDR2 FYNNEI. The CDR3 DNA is TGTGCCAGCAGTCCCGGGACTAACTACAATGAGCAGTTCTTC. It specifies CASSPGTNYNEQFF.

This CDR3 is CASSADRGYEQYF. CDR3 in DNA: TGTGCCAGCAGTGCGGACAGGGGCTACGAGCAGTACTTC. The chain couples TRBV6-1 to TRBJ2-7, with TRBD1 identical over 9 bases. Trimming removed 4 bases from V and 3 bases from J; junction bases left unmatched: 1. The CDR3 totals 13 residues. Looked up from germline, CDR1 is MNHNS and CDR2 is SASEGT.

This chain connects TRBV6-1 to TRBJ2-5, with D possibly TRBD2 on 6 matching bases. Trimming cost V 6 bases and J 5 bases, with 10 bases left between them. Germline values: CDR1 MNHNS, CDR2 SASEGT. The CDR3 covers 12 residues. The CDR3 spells CASRGRWETQYF. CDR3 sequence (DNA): TGTGCCAGCAGGGGGAGGTGGGAGACCCAGTACTTC.

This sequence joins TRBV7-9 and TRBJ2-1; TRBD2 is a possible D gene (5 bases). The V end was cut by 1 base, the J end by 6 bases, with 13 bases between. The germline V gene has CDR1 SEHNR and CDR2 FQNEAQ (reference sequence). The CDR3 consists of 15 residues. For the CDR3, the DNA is TGTGCCAGCAGCTTAGTAGGGAGAGGGAGCAATGAGCAGTTCTTC. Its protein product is CASSLVGRGSNEQFF.

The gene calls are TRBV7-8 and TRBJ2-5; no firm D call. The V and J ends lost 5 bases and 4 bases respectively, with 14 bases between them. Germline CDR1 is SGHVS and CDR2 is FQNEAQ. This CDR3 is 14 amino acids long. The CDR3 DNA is TGTGCCAGCAGCCTCGTAGATGATGGAGAGACCCAGTACTTC. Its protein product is CASSLVDDGETQYF.